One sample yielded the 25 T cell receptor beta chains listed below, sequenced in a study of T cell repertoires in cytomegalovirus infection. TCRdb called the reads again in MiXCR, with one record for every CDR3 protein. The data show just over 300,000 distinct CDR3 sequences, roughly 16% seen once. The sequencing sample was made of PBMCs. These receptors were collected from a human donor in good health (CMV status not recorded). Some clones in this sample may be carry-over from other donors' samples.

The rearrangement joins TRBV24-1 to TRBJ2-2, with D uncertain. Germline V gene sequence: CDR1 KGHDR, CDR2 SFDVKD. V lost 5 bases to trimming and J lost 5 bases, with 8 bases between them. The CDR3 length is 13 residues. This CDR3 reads CATSVRGTGELFF. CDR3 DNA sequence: TGTGCCACCAGTGTCCGTGGGACCGGGGAGCTGTTTTTT.

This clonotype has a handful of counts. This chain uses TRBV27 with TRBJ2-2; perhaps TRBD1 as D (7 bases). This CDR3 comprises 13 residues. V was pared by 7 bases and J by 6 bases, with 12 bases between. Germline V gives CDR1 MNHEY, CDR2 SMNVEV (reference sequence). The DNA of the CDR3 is TGTGCCAGCACGGCAGGGGGGCCCGGGGAGCTGTTTTTT. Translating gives CASTAGGPGELFF.

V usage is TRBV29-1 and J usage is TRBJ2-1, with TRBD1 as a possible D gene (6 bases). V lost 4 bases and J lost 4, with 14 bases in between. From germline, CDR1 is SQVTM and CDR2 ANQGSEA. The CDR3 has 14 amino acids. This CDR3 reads CSVVVGQRYNEQFF. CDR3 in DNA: TGCAGCGTTGTTGTGGGACAAAGATACAATGAGCAGTTCTTC.

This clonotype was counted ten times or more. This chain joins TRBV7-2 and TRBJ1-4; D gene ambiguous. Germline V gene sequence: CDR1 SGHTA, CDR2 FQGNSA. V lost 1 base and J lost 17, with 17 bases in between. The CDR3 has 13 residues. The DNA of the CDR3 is TGTGCCAGCAGCTTAGGGCCCGCAGGACTCTATTTTTTT. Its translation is CASSLGPAGLYFF.

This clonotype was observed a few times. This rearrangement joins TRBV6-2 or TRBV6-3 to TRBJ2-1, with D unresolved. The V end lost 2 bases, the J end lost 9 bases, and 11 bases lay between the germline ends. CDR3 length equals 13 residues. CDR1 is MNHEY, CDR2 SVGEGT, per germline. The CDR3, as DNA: TGTGCCAGCAGTTACGCCTCGGCTCGTGAGCAGTTCTTC. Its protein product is CASSYASAREQFF.

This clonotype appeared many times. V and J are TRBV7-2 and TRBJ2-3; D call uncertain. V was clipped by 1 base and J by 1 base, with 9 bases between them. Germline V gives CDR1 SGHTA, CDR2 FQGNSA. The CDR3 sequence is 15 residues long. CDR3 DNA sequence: TGTGCCAGCAGCTTAGGCGGAAAGGGCACAGATACGCAGTATTTT. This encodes CASSLGGKGTDTQYF.

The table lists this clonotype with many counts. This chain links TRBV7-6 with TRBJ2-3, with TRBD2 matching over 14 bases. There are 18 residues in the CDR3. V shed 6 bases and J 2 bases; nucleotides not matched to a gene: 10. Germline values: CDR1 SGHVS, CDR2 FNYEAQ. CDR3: CASRPTSGGAGNTDTQYF. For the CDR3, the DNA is TGTGCCAGCAGACCGACTAGCGGGGGGGCCGGTAACACAGATACGCAGTATTTT.

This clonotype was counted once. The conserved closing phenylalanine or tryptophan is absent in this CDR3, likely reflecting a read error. The DNA of the CDR3 is TGTGCCAGCAGCCCTCGGACAGGGAGCTCCTATAATTCACCCCTCCACTCT. This encodes CASSPRTGSSYNSPLHS. J is TRBJ1-6 and V is TRBV6-1, with 8 bases that match TRBD1. The CDR3 loop spans 17 amino acids. Germline lookup yields CDR1 MNHNS and CDR2 SASEGT. The V gene end was trimmed by 6 bases and the J gene end by 0 bases; junction bases not matched to a gene: 7.

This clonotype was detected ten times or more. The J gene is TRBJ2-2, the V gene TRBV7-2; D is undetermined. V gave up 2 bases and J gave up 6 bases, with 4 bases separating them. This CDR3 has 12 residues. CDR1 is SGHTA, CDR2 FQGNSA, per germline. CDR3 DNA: TGTGCCAGCAGCTTACCCCCCGGGGAGCTGTTTTTT. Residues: CASSLPPGELFF.

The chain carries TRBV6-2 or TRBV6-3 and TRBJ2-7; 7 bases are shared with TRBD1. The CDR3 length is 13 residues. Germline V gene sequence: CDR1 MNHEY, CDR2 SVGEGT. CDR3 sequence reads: CVTEMAGGYEQYF. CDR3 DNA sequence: TGTGTCACAGAAATGGCAGGGGGCTACGAGCAGTACTTC.

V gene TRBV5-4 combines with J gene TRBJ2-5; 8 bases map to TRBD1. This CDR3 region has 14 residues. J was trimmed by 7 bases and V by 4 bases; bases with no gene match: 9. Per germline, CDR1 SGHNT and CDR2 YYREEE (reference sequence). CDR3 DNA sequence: TGTGCCAGCAGCGCGCAGGGGGCGCGGGGGACCCAGTACTTC. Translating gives CASSAQGARGTQYF. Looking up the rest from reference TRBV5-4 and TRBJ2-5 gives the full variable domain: ETGVTQSPTHLIKTRGQQVTLRCSSQSGHNTVSWYQQALGQGPQFIFQYYREEENGRGNFPPRFSGLQFPNYSSELNVNALELDDSALYLCASSAQGARGTQYFGPGTRLLVL.

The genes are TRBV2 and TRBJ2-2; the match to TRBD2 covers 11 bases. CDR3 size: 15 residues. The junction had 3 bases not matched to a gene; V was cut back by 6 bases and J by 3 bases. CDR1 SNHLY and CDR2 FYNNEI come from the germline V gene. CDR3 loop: CASRIAGGYTGELFF. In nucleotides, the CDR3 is TGTGCCAGCAGGATAGCGGGGGGGTACACCGGGGAGCTGTTTTTT.

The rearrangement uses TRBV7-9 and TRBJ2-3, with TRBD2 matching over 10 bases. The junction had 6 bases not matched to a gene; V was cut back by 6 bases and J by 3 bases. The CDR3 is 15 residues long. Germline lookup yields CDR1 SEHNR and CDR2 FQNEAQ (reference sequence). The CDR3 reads CASSWSGGGTDTQYF. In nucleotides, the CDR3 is TGTGCCAGCAGTTGGAGCGGGGGGGGGACAGATACGCAGTATTTT.

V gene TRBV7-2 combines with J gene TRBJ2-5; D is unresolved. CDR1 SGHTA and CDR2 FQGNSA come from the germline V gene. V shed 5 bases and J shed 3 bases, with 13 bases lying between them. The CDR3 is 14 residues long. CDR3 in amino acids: CASSPPLRKETQYF. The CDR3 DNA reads TGTGCCAGCAGCCCGCCCCTTCGAAAAGAGACCCAGTACTTC.

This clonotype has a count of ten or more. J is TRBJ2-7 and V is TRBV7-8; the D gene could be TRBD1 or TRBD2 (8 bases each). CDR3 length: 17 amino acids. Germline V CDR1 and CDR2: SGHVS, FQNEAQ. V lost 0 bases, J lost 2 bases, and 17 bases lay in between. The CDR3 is CASSLAKAGGQAYEQYF. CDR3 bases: TGTGCCAGCAGCTTAGCCAAGGCGGGGGGACAGGCCTACGAGCAGTACTTC.

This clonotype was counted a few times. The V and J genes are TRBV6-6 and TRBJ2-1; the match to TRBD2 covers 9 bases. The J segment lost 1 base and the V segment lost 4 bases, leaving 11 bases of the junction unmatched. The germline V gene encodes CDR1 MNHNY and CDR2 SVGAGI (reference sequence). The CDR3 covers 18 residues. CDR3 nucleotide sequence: TGTGCCAGCAGTTCCGAATCGTTAGCGGGGGTTTCCTACAATGAGCAGTTCTTC. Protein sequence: CASSSESLAGVSYNEQFF.

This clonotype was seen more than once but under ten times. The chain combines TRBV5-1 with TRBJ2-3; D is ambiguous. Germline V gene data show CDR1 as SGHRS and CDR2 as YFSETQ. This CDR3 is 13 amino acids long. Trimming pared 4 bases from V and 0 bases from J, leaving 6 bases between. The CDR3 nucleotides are TGCGCCAGCAGCGATTCTAGCACAGATACGCAGTATTTT. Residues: CASSDSSTDTQYF. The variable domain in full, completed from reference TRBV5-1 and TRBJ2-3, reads KAGVTQTPRYLIKTRGQQVTLSCSPISGHRSVSWYQQTPGQGLQFLFEYFSETQRNKGNFPGRFSGRQFSNSRSEMNVSTLELGDSALYLCASSDSSTDTQYFGPGTRLTVL.

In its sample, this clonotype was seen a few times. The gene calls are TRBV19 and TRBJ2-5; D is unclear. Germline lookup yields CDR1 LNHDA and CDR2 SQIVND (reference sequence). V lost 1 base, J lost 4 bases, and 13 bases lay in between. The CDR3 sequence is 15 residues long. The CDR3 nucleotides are TGTGCCAGTAGTATAGGGGGTCTCCGGGCAGAGACCCAGTACTTC. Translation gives CASSIGGLRAETQYF.

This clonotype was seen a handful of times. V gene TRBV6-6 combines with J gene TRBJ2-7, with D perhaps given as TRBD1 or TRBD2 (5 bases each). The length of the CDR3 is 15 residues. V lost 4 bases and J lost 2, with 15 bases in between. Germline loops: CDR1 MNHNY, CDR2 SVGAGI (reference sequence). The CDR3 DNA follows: TGTGCCAGCAGTTCGGGACCCGGCATCACCTACGAGCAGTACTTC. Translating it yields CASSSGPGITYEQYF.

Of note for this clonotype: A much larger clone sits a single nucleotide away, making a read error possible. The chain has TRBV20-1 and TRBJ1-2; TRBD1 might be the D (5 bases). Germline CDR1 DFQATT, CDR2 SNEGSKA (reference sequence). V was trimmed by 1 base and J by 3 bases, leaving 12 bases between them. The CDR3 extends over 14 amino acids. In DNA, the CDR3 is TGCAGTGCTAGAGTTTCGGGACGGGACTATGGCTACACCTTC. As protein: CSARVSGRDYGYTF.

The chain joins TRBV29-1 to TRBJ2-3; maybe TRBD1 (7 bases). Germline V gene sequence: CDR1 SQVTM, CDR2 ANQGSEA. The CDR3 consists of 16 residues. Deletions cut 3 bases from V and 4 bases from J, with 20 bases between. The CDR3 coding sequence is TGCAGCGTTGAGAAGGGACAGTCCTCGGGGGCAGATACGCAGTATTTT. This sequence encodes CSVEKGQSSGADTQYF.

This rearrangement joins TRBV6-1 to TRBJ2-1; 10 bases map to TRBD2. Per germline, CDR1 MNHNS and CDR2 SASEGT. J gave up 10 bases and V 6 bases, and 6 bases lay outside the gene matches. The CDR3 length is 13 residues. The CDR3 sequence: CASSQTLAGEQFF. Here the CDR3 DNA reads TGTGCCAGCAGCCAAACACTAGCGGGGGAGCAGTTCTTC.

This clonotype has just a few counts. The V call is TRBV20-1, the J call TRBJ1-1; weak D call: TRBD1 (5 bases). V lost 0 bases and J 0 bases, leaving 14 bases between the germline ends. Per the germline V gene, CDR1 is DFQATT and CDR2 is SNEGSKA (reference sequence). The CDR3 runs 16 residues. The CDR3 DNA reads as TGCAGTGCTAGAGATTCCGGGAGGGGCCTGAACACTGAAGCTTTCTTT. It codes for CSARDSGRGLNTEAFF.

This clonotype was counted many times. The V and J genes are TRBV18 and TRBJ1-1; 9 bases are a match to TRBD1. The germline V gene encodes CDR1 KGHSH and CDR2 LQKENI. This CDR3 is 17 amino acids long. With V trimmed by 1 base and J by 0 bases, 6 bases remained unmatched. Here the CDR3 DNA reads TGTGCCAGCTCACCACAGGGACAGGGCTACATGAACACTGAAGCTTTCTTT. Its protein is CASSPQGQGYMNTEAFF.

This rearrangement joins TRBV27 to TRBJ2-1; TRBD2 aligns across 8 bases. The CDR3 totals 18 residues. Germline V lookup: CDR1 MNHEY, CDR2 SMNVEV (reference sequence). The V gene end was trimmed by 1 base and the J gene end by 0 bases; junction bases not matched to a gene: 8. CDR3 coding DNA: TGTGCCAGCAGTTTATTTGCCCCGGGGACTAGCTCCTACAATGAGCAGTTCTTC. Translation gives CASSLFAPGTSSYNEQFF.